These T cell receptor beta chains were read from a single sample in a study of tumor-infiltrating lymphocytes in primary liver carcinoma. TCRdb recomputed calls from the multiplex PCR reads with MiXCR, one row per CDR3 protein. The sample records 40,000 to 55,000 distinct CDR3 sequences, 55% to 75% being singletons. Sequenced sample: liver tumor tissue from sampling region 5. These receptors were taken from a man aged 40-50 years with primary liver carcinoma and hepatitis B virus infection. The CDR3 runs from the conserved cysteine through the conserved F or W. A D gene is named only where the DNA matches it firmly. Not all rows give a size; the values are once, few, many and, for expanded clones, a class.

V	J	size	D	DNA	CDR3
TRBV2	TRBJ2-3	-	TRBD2	TGTGCCAGCAGTGAACTAGCGGGGACCACAGATACGCAGTATTTT	CASSELAGTTDTQYF
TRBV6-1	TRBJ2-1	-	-	TGTGCCAGTAGTGAGGAACTAGCTTCCTACAATGAGCAGTTCTTC	CASSEELASYNEQFF
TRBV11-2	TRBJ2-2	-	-	TGTACCAGCAACTTAGGGGCAGCGAGCACCGGGGAGCTGTTTTTT	CTSNLGAASTGELFF
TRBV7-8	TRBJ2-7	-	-	TGTGCCAGCAGCTTAGAACTATCGGGTAACTCCTACGAGCAGCACTTC	CASSLELSGNSYEQHF
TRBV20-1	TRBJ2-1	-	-	TGTAGTGCTAGAGATATGGCGATCAATGAGCAGCTCTTC	CSARDMAINEQLF
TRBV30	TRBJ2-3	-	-	TGTGCCTGGAGTCCCCAACTGGGTAGCAAGTTGCCCGTTTCCCCAGATACGCAGTATTTT	CAWSPQLGSKLPVSPDTQYF
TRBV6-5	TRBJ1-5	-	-	TGTGTCAGCAGTCCTCGGGACGCTTCTCAGCCCCAGCATTTT	CVSSPRDASQPQHF
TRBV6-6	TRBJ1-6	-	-	TGTGCCATTGCCCCCATAGGGAAAGATTCACCCCTCCACTTT	CAIAPIGKDSPLHF
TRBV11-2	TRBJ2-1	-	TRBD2	TGTGCCAGCAGCTTTCTACTAGCGGGAGATGTCAATGAGCAGTTCTTC	CASSFLLAGDVNEQFF
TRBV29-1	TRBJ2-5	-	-	TGCAGCGGGGGGGATAGGGAGGAGACCCAGTGCTTC	CSGGDREETQCF
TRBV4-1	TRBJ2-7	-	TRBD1	TGCGCCAGCAGCCAAGAATGGGACAGGCGCTACCAGCAGTACTTC	CASSQEWDRRYQQYF
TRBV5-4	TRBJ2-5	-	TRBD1	TGTGTCAGCAGCCGGGACAGGCAAGAGACCCAATACTTC	CVSSRDRQETQYF
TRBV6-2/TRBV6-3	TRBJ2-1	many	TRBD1	TGTGCCAGCAGTTATAGATCCCAGGGGGTGGTTGAGCAGTTCTTC	CASSYRSQGVVEQFF
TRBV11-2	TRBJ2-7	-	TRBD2	TGTGCCAGCAGCTCCGGGACTAGCGGAAGGACATACGAGCAGTACTTC	CASSSGTSGRTYEQYF
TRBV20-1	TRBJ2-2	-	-	TGCAGTGCCGACATAGCGAACACCGGGGAGCTGTTTTTT	CSADIANTGELFF
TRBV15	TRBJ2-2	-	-	TGTGCCACCAGCAGAGATTCTGCGGCGACAGGAGTCACCGGGGAGCTGTCTTTT	CATSRDSAATGVTGELSF
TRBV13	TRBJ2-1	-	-	TGTGCCAGCAGCTTAAGTGGAGGCAGAAGGCCCTACAATGAGCAGTTCTTC	CASSLSGGRRPYNEQFF
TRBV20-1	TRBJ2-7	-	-	TGCAGTGCTTCCTCCGGTCGCTACGAGCAGTACTTC	CSASSGRYEQYF
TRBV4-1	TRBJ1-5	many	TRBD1	TGCGCCAGCAGCCAAGGGGACAGGAACGATCAGCCCCAGCATTTT	CASSQGDRNDQPQHF
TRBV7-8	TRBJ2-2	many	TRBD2	TGTGCCAGCAGCTCCCTTGCCAGCGGAGGGAGGGGCGGGGAGCTGTTTTTT	CASSSLASGGRGGELFF
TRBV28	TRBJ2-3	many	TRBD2	TGTGCCAGCGAAACTAGCGAGACAGATACGCAGTATTTT	CASETSETDTQYF
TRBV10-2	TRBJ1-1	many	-	TGCGCCAGCAGTGAGTCGAATGGAGATGAAGCTTTCTTT	CASSESNGDEAFF
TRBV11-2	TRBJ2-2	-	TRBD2	TGTGCCAGCAGCTTAGTGGTGCTAGCGGGGACCGGGGTGCTGTTTTTT	CASSLVVLAGTGVLFF
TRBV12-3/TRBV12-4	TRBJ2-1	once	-	TGTGCCAGCAGTTTACCGACCCTTGAACTGCTCTTC	CASSLPTLELLF
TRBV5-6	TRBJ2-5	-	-	TGTGCCAGCAGCTTGTTCGGCAGGGGAGAGACCCAGTACTTC	CASSLFGRGETQYF
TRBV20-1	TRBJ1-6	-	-	TGCAGTGCTGGAGAGGGGATTAAAGGCCTCCACTTT	CSAGEGIKGLHF
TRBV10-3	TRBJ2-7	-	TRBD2	TGTGCCATGTCGACTAGCGTGGACCTGGACGAGCAGTACTTC	CAMSTSVDLDEQYF
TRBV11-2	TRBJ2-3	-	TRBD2	TGTACCAGCAGCTCCCCGACTAGCGGCAGCATAGATACGCAGTATTTT	CTSSSPTSGSIDTQYF
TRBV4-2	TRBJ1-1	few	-	TGTGCCAGCAGCCCAGGCGGGCCGGGGACTGAAGCTTTCTTT	CASSPGGPGTEAFF
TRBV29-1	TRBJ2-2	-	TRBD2	TGCAGTGTTGAAGAGGCCGCGGGAGCCCCCGGGGAGCTGTTTTTC	CSVEEAAGAPGELFF
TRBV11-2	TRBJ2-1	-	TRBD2	TGTGCCAGCAGCAGGACTAGCGGGGGGTACGATGAGCAGTTCTTC	CASSRTSGGYDEQFF
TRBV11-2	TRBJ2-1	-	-	TGTACCACCGGGCAAGACCAGCCATCTTACAATGTGCAGTTCTTC	CTTGQDQPSYNVQFF
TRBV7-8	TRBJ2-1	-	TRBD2	TGTGCCAGGGGCCCCCTCAGGACTAGCGAGAATGAGCAGTTCTTC	CARGPLRTSENEQFF
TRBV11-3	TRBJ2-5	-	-	TGTGCCGACAGCAGAGGGACCGTAGAAACCCAGTACTTC	CADSRGTVETQYF
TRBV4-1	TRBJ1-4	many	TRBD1	TGCGCCAGCAGCCAAGACCGGGACAGCCGAAATGAAAAACTGTTTTTT	CASSQDRDSRNEKLFF
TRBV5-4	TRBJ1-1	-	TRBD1	TGTACCAGCAGGTTTAGTTCCGGGACAGGGAACACTGAAGCTTTCTTT	CTSRFSSGTGNTEAFF
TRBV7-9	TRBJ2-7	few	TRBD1	TGTGCCAGCAGCCCGGGGACAGTTTACGAGCAGTACTTC	CASSPGTVYEQYF
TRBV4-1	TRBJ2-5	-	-	TGCGCCAGCAGCCAAGACCTTTCAGTTGGGGCCCGGTACTTC	CASSQDLSVGARYF
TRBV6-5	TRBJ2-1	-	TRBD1	TGTACCAGCAGTTTCGGGACAGGGGTCAATAAGCAGTTCTTC	CTSSFGTGVNKQFF
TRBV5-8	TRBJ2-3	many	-	TGTGCCAGCAGGTGGGGGCAGGCGGCAGATACGCAGTATTTT	CASRWGQAADTQYF
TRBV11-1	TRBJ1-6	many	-	TGTGCCAGCAGCTTAACCGCAGGGGCCGGATCACCCCCCCACTTT	CASSLTAGAGSPPHF
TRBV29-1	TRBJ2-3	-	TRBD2	TGCAGCGTTGATGAGGTAGCGGGAGGGTACGCAGACACGCAGTATTTT	CSVDEVAGGYADTQYF
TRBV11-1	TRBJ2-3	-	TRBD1	TGTGCCAGCAGCCTAGGAAGGGGGCGCATGGGTACGCAGTATTTT	CASSLGRGRMGTQYF
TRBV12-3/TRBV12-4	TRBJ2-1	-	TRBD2	TGTGCCAGCACTCCCGGGACTAGCGGCCCCAGTGAGCAGTTCTTC	CASTPGTSGPSEQFF
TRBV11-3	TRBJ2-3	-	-	TGTGCCAGCAGTAAGGACAGAGGCCGCCCAGATACGCAATATTTT	CASSKDRGRPDTQYF
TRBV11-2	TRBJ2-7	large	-	TGTGCCAGCAGCTTAGTACTCCTCTCCTACGAGCAGTACTTC	CASSLVLLSYEQYF
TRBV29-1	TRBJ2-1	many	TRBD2	TGCAGCGTTTCTCACCCGTCTGGGACTATTTTCTTC	CSVSHPSGTIFF
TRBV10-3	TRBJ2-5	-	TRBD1	TGTGCCATCAGTGGGCTGGACAGGGGGCGTCGAACCCAGTACTTC	CAISGLDRGRRTQYF
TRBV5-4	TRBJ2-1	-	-	TGTACCAGCGGTCCAAACTCGGCAGGCTACAATGAGCAATTCTTC	CTSGPNSAGYNEQFF
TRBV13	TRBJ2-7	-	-	TGTGCCAGCAGCCTAGGGACACTCTCCTACGAGCAGTACTTC	CASSLGTLSYEQYF
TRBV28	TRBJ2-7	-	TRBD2	TGTGCCAACAGTTCCAGACTAGCGGGAGGGAACGAGCAGTACTTC	CANSSRLAGGNEQYF
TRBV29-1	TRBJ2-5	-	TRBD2	TGCAGTGTTGGTGGGAGGGCCGCTGGGACCCAGTGCTTC	CSVGGRAAGTQCF
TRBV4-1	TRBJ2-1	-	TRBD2	TGCGCCAGCAGCCTAGCCGGGACTAGTGTCTACAATGAGCAGTTCTTC	CASSLAGTSVYNEQFF
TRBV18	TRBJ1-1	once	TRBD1	TGTGCCAGCTCCGCGGACAGGTCGAACACTGGAGCTTTCTTT	CASSADRSNTGAFF
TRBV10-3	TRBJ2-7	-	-	TGTGGCATCAGAGAATGGTCCGAGCAGTACTTC	CGIREWSEQYF
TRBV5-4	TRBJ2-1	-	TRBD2	TGTGCCTGTAGCTTGGGTACTAGCGGGAGGGCCTTTGAGCAGTTCTTC	CACSLGTSGRAFEQFF
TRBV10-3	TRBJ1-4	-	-	TGTGCCATCACTCCCGGGGCAGGGGATAATGAAAAACTGTTTTTT	CAITPGAGDNEKLFF
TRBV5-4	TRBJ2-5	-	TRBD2	TGTGCCAGCAGCCCGGGGGGAACGGCGGAGACCGAGTACTTC	CASSPGGTAETEYF
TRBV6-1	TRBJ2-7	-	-	TGTGCCAGCAGTGTAATGACACACCGGGGTGACGAGGAGTACTTC	CASSVMTHRGDEEYF